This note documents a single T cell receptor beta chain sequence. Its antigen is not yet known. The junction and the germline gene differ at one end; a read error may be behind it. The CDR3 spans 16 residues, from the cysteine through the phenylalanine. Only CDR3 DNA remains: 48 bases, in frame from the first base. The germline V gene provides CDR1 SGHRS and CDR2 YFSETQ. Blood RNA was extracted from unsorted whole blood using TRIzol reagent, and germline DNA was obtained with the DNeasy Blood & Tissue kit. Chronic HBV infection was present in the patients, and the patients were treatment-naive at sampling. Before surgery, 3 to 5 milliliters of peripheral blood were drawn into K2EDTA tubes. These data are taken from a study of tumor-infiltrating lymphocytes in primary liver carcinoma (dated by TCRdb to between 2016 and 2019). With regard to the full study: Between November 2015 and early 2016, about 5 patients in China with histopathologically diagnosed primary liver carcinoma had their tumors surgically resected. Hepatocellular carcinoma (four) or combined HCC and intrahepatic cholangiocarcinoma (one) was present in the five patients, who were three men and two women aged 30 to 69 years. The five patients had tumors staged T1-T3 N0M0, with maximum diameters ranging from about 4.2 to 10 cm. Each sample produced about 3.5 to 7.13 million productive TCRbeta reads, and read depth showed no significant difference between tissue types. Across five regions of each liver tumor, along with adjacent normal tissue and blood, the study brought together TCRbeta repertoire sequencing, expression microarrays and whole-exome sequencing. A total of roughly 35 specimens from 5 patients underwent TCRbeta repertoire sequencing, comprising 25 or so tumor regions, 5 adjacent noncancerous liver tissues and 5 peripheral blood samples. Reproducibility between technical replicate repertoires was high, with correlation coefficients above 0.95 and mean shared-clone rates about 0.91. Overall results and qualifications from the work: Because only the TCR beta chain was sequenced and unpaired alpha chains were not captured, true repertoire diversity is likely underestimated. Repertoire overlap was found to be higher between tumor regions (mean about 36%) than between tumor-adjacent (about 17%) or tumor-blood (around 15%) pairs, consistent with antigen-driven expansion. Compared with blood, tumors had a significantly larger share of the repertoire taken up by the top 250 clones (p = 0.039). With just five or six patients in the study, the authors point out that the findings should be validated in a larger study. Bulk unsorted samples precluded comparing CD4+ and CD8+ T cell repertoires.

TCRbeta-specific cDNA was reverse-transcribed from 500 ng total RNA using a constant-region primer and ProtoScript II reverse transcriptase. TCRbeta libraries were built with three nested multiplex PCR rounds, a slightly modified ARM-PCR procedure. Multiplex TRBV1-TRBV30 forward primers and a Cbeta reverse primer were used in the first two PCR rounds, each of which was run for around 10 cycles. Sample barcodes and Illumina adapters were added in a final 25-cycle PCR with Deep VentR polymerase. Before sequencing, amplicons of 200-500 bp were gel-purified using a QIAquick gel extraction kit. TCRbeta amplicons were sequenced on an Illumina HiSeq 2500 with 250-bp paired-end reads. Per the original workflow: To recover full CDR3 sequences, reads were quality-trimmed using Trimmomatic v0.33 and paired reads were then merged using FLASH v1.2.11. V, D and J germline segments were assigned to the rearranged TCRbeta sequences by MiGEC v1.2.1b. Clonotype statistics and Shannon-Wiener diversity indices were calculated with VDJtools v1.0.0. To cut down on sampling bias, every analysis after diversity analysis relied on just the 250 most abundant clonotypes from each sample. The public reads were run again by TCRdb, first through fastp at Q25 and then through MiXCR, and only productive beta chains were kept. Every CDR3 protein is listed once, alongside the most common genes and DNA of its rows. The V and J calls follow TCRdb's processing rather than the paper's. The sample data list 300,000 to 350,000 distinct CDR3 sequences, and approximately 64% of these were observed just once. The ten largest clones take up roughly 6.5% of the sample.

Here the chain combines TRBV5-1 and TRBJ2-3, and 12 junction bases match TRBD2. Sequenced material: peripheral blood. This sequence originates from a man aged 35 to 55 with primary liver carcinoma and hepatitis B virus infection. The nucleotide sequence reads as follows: TGCGCCAGCGGCTTGGAAATCGCTAGCGGGAGGGCCAAGCAGTATTTT. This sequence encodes CASGLEIASGRAKQYF. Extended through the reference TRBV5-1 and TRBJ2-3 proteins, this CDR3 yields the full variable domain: KAGVTQTPRYLIKTRGQQVTLSCSPISGHRSVSWYQQTPGQGLQFLFEYFSETQRNKGNFPGRFSGRQFSNSRSEMNVSTLELGDSALYLCASGLEIASGRAKQYFGPGTRLTVL.